The 4 T cell receptor beta chains presented below share a single source sample, sequenced in a study of Ad26.COV2.S vaccination and SARS-CoV-2 variants. The treatment: over 15 received Ad26.COV2.S at low or high dose, single or two shots; several received placebo; per-sample allocation not given. It was on day 63 after the first vaccine or placebo injection that samples were taken. TCRdb's copy holds only in-frame clones and misses some; the assay was immunoSEQ multiplex PCR. The repertoire consists of roughly 350,000 clones, with around 86% occurring once and the leading ten covering more than 3%. This specimen consisted of peripheral blood, obtained in a trial of Ad26.COV2.S vaccine versus placebo. The receptors were gathered from a person aged 18-60 years who received the Ad26.COV2.S COVID-19 vaccine or a placebo.

The chain joins TRBV7-9 to TRBJ2-6; D call uncertain. This CDR3 is built from 15 residues. The ends were cut back, 2 bases at V and 2 bases at J, with 7 bases in the middle. CDR1 and CDR2 (germline): SEHNR, FQNEAQ (reference sequence). The CDR3 loop is CASSLRLAGANVLTF. Written as DNA, the CDR3 is TGTGCCAGCAGCTTACGTTTGGCTGGGGCCAACGTCCTGACTTTC.

This rearrangement joins TRBV19 to TRBJ1-1; D remains unclear. The CDR3 runs 15 residues. V lost 0 bases to trimming and J lost 11 bases, with 19 bases between them. The V gene's germline CDR1 is LNHDA and CDR2 SQIVND (reference sequence). The CDR3 spells CASSIDGRESRYAFF. DNA for the CDR3: TGTGCCAGTAGTATAGATGGTAGGGAAAGCAGGTACGCTTTCTTT.

To note about this clone: The conserved final phenylalanine or tryptophan is absent from the CDR3, which likely points to a read error. Because the CDR3's place on the DNA is in doubt, the DNA is left out and the CDR3 is given as listed by TCRdb. The chain couples TRBV21-1 to TRBJ2-3. TRBV21-1 represents a pseudogene. The CDR3 has 12 residues if both end residues are counted. CDR3 amino acids: CASSKSGARENC.

Note on this clone: Other DNA sequences in this sample translate to the same CDR3. CDR3 DNA sequence: TGTGCCAGCAGTTACGGGGGTAACACTGAAGCTTTCTTT. It codes for CASSYGGNTEAFF. The chain joins TRBV6-5 to TRBJ1-1; D is perhaps TRBD1 (5 bases). The CDR3 totals 13 residues. CDR1 is MNHEY and CDR2 is SVGAGI in the germline V gene. Trimming left V 2 bases short and J 2 bases short, with 6 bases between.